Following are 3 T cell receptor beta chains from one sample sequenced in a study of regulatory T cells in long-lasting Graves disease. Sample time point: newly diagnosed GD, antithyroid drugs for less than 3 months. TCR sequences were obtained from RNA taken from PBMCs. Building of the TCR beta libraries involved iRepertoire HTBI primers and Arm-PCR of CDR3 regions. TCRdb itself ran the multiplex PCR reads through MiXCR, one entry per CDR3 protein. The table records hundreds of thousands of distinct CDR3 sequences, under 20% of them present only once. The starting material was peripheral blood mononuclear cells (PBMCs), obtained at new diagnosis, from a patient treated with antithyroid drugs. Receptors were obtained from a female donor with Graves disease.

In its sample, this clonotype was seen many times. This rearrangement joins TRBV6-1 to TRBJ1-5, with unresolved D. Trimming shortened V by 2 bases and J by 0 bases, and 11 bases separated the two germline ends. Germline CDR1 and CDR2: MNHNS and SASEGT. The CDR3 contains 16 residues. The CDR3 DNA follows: TGTGCCAGCAGTGAAAGAGGGCACTTTAGCAATCAGCCCCAGCATTTT. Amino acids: CASSERGHFSNQPQHF.

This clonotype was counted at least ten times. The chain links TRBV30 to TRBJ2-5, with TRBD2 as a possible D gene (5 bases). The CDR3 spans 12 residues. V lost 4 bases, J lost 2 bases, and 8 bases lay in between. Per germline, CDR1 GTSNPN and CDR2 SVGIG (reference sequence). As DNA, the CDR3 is TGTGCCTGGAACCGGGGACAAGAGACCCAGTACTTC. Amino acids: CAWNRGQETQYF. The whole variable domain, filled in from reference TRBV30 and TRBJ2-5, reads SQTIHQWPATLVQPVGSPLSLECTVEGTSNPNLYWYRQAAGRGLQLLFYSVGIGQISSEVPQNLSASRPQDRQFILSSKKLLLSDSGFYLCAWNRGQETQYFGPGTRLLVL.

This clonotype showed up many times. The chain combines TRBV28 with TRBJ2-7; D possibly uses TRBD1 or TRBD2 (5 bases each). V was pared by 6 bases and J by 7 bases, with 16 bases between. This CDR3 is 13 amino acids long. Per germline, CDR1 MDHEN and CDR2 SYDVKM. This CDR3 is CASSPGRWGEQYF. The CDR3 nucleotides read TGTGCCAGCAGCCCGGGACGGTGGGGGGAGCAGTACTTC.